This section outlines one T cell receptor (beta chain) sequence together with its context. The data were taken from a study of patients and donors after allogeneic stem cell transplantation. The germline V gene has CDR1 SGHKS and CDR2 YYEKEE (reference sequence). V lost 3 bases and J 5 bases, leaving 11 bases between the germline ends. This CDR3 is built from 13 residues. TCRdb used MiXCR to reprocess the RT-PCR reads, holding one entry per CDR3 protein. This sample has 200,000 to 250,000 distinct CDR3 sequences, with approximately 14% found just once. The clonotype originates from a human donor who was either an allogeneic HSCT recipient or a stem cell or donor lymphocyte infusion donor (not recorded which). It is not recorded whose cells these are; they may come from a transplant donor. The specimen sequenced was blood, either unsorted or a sorted T cell fraction (not recorded which). The chain employs TRBV5-5 and TRBJ1-1; D unclear. CDR3 protein: CASSSATGTEAFF. CDR3 DNA sequence: TGTGCCAGCAGCTCCGCGACGGGTACTGAAGCTTTCTTT.